These 25 T cell receptor beta chains came from one sample sequenced in a study of Graves' ophthalmopathy and Graves' hyperthyroidism. TCR beta CDR3 amplification used RNA transcripts. A first-round RT-PCR used HTBI primers, followed by a second-round multiplex PCR. TCRdb reprocessed the multiplex PCR reads via MiXCR and lists one record per CDR3 protein. Of over 500,000 distinct CDR3 sequences in the sample, around a fifth were seen once. The sample consisted of peripheral blood. The receptor set was obtained from a woman in her late teens or twenties with stable Graves' hyperthyroidism. Some clones in this sample may be carry-over from other donors' samples.

This clonotype appeared many times. V and J are TRBV28 and TRBJ2-4; D gene unclear. V was clipped by 3 bases and J by 0 bases, with 12 bases between them. The V gene's germline CDR1 is MDHEN and CDR2 SYDVKM. The CDR3 runs to 16 residues. CDR3 DNA: TGTGCCAGCAGTTTCGCCGGGTTCCTAGCCAAAAACATTCAGTACTTC. This codes for CASSFAGFLAKNIQYF.

This chain connects TRBV10-3 to TRBJ1-2; TRBD1 might be the D (5 bases). Germline CDR1 reads ENHRY; CDR2 reads SYGVKD. The CDR3 runs 12 residues. Trimming took 6 bases from V and 8 from J, leaving 13 bases between them. CDR3 coding DNA: TGTGCCATCAGGGGACGAGGGAACGGCTACACCTTC. As protein: CAIRGRGNGYTF.

The rearrangement joins TRBV18 to TRBJ2-7, with 11 bases identical to TRBD1. J lost 7 bases, V lost 3 bases, and 11 bases had no gene match. Germline V gives CDR1 KGHSH, CDR2 LQKENI. The CDR3 is 16 residues long. CDR3 protein: CASSPPGTGGSEEQYF. In nucleotides, the CDR3 is TGTGCCAGCTCACCCCCGGGGACAGGGGGGAGTGAAGAGCAGTACTTC. The whole variable domain, remainder taken from reference TRBV18 and TRBJ2-7, is NAGVMQNPRHLVRRRGQEARLRCSPMKGHSHVYWYRQLPEEGLKFMVYLQKENIIDESGMPKERFSAEFPKEGPSILRIQQVVRGDSAAYFCASSPPGTGGSEEQYFGPGTRLTVT.

Notes on this clonotype: This may stem from a read error, because a much larger clone lies one nucleotide away. This chain joins TRBV12-3 or TRBV12-4 and TRBJ2-3; possibly TRBD2 for D (7 bases). Deletions cut 6 bases from V and 2 bases from J, with 9 bases between. There are 13 residues in the CDR3. The CDR3 nucleotides read TGTGCCAGCAGGGCGGGGGCCACAGATACGCAGTATTTT. It yields the protein CASRAGATDTQYF.

This clonotype was found many times. The gene calls are TRBV10-3 and TRBJ1-5; the D gene is possibly TRBD1 (5 bases). Germline CDR1 and CDR2: ENHRY and SYGVKD. The V gene lost 10 bases and the J gene lost 2 bases, with 18 bases spanning the gap. The CDR3 length is 15 residues. CDR3 bases: TGTGCCACCGAGGGAGAGGGGTTGGGCAATCAGCCCCAGCATTTT. Translating gives CATEGEGLGNQPQHF.

V is TRBV27 and J is TRBJ2-7, with 11 bases lining up with TRBD1. With 4 bases clipped from V and 6 bases from J, the junction kept 5 bases outside the gene matches. The CDR3 has 14 residues. Germline V gives CDR1 MNHEY, CDR2 SMNVEV (reference sequence). CDR3 sequence: CASSWTGGETEQYF. DNA for the CDR3: TGTGCCAGCAGTTGGACAGGGGGCGAGACCGAGCAGTACTTC.

In regard to this clonotype: A clone one base away is much larger, so this may be a read error. Without the conserved terminal phenylalanine or tryptophan, this CDR3 likely stems from a read error. The chain employs TRBV30 and TRBJ1-1; TRBD1 matches 11 bases. The length of the CDR3 is 13 residues. The germline V gene encodes CDR1 GTSNPN and CDR2 SVGIG (reference sequence). V shed 5 bases, J shed 7 bases, and the junction held 6 bases outside the gene matches. CDR3 bases: TGTGCCTGGTCCGGGACAGGGGGGGTTGAAGCTTTCTGT. Protein sequence: CAWSGTGGVEAFC.

This chain connects TRBV28 to TRBJ1-6, with D maybe TRBD1 (6 bases). The germline V gene has CDR1 MDHEN and CDR2 SYDVKM. The CDR3 runs to 14 residues. The V end was cut by 2 bases, the J end by 10 bases, with 12 bases between. The CDR3 region has the DNA TGTGCCAGCAGTTTAAGTAGGGGGAGGTCACCCCTCCACTTT. This gives the protein CASSLSRGRSPLHF.

This chain connects TRBV3-1 to TRBJ2-5; TRBD2 agrees at 9 bases. The V and J ends lost 5 bases and 5 bases, in that order; junction bases with no gene match: 9. There are 15 residues in the CDR3. Germline V gives CDR1 LGHDT, CDR2 YNNKEL (reference sequence). CDR3 region: CASSTPGTSLETQYF. The CDR3, as DNA: TGTGCCAGCAGCACCCCCGGGACTAGCCTCGAGACCCAGTACTTC.

This clonotype was detected ten times or more. V is TRBV15 and J is TRBJ2-2, with a weak D call TRBD2 (6 bases). The CDR3 loop spans 17 amino acids. Germline V gene sequence: CDR1 LNHNV, CDR2 YYDKDF (reference sequence). Deletions cut 0 bases from V and 2 bases from J, with 13 bases between. Here the CDR3 DNA reads TGTGCCACCAGCAGAGATAGAGGTAGCGGAAACACCGGGGAGCTGTTTTTT. Protein product: CATSRDRGSGNTGELFF.

The chain links TRBV6-1 to TRBJ1-1; tentative D call: TRBD1 (6 bases). The CDR3 runs 17 residues. V lost 6 bases to trimming and J lost 1 base, with 21 bases between them. CDR1 and CDR2 from the germline V gene are MNHNS and SASEGT. This chain's CDR3 is CASRAQGSLTSNTEAFF. The DNA for the CDR3 is TGTGCCAGCAGAGCCCAGGGGAGCCTTACATCGAACACTGAAGCTTTCTTT.

The chain links TRBV19 to TRBJ1-5; D is unresolved. Trimming cost V 3 bases and J 5 bases, with 8 bases left between them. The CDR3 spans 13 residues. Germline CDR1 and CDR2: LNHDA and SQIVND (reference sequence). The CDR3 sequence: CASSIQDHQPQHF. The CDR3 coding sequence is TGTGCCAGTAGTATTCAGGACCATCAGCCCCAGCATTTT.

This clonotype was detected ten times or more. This chain joins TRBV6-1 and TRBJ2-7, with no clear D. The CDR3 consists of 12 residues. Per the germline V gene, CDR1 is MNHNS and CDR2 is SASEGT. Trimming pared 2 bases from V and 3 bases from J, leaving 5 bases between. The DNA for the CDR3 is TGTGCCAGCAGTGAAAGAGACTACGAGCAGTACTTC. Protein: CASSERDYEQYF.

Only a few counts were recorded for this clonotype. This may come from a read error, since a much larger clone is one base off. Because the CDR3 is missing its conserved closing phenylalanine or tryptophan, this is likely a read error. V usage is TRBV11-2 and J usage is TRBJ1-6, with TRBD1 matching over 7 bases. The length of the CDR3 is 17 residues. V shed 4 bases, J shed 7 bases, and the junction held 13 bases outside the gene matches. Germline V gene lookup returns CDR1 SGHAT and CDR2 FQNNGV. CDR3 loop: CASSSPDRASHNSPLHC. The CDR3 bases are TGTGCCAGCAGCTCCCCAGACAGGGCGTCCCACAATTCACCCCTCCACTGT.

The rearrangement joins TRBV20-1 to TRBJ2-7, with 13 nucleotides matching TRBD2. This CDR3 spans 18 amino acids. Germline CDR1 DFQATT, CDR2 SNEGSKA (reference sequence). V shed 5 bases and J 2 bases; nucleotides not matched to a gene: 15. For the CDR3, the DNA is TGCAGTGCTTTTAAGCATTGGACTAGCGGGAGTGAAGCCTACGAGCAGTACTTC. Translated: CSAFKHWTSGSEAYEQYF.

In this sample, this clonotype turned up many times. The chain carries TRBV12-3 or TRBV12-4 and TRBJ2-7; D might be TRBD1 or TRBD2, each matching 5 bases. Between the trimmed V and J ends, which lost 6 bases and 0 bases, there was a span of 15 bases. The CDR3 has 15 amino acids. Here the CDR3 DNA reads TGTGCCAGCAGCCCGGGACGGAAAAGCTCCTACGAGCAGTACTTC. It encodes CASSPGRKSSYEQYF.

CDR3 nucleotide sequence: TGTGCCAGCAGAAGAAAGGGACAGGGGGCCTACGAGCAGTACTTC. It codes for CASRRKGQGAYEQYF. J is TRBJ2-7 and V is TRBV12-3 or TRBV12-4, with 11 bases identical to TRBD1. V gave up 6 bases and J gave up 2 bases; unmatched junction bases: 6. The CDR3 has 15 amino acids.

This clonotype was counted many times. The V and J genes are TRBV11-2 and TRBJ1-1, with TRBD1 as a possible D gene (5 bases). The CDR3 has 15 amino acids. V lost 0 bases to trimming and J lost 7 bases, with 15 bases between them. Germline CDR1 is SGHAT and CDR2 is FQNNGV. The CDR3: CASSLDGGGVDEAFF. CDR3 in DNA: TGTGCCAGCAGCTTAGATGGGGGAGGGGTGGATGAAGCTTTCTTT.

This clonotype was counted many times. The chain is built from TRBV20-1 and TRBJ2-5; 8 positions match TRBD2. From germline, CDR1 is DFQATT and CDR2 SNEGSKA (reference sequence). The CDR3 runs 15 residues. V trimming: 3 bases; J trimming: 2 bases; junction bases outside the gene matches: 8. Here the CDR3 DNA reads TGCAGTGCTAGTAGCACTAGCGGTAAACAAGAGACCCAGTACTTC. It yields the protein CSASSTSGKQETQYF.

This clonotype was counted many times. The chain combines TRBV6-1 with TRBJ1-5; D ambiguous. The germline CDR1 and CDR2 sequences are MNHNS and SASEGT. This CDR3 is 13 amino acids long. Trimming removed 5 bases from V and 4 bases from J, with 9 bases in between. CDR3 in amino acids: CASSKTENQPQHF. Written as DNA, the CDR3 is TGTGCCAGCAGTAAGACGGAAAATCAGCCCCAGCATTTT.

This chain uses TRBV12-3 or TRBV12-4 with TRBJ1-2, with TRBD1 as a possible D gene (5 bases). The CDR3 sequence is 15 residues long. The V gene lost 4 bases and the J gene lost 3 bases, with 15 bases spanning the gap. CDR3 nucleotide sequence: TGTGCCAGCAGTTCCGGGCAGGGAAACCACTATGGCTACACCTTC. Protein sequence: CASSSGQGNHYGYTF.

There are many counts of this clonotype. The rearrangement uses TRBV20-1 and TRBJ1-1; D unresolved. The V gene lost 3 bases and the J gene lost 1 base, with 6 bases spanning the gap. CDR3 length: 12 amino acids. Germline CDR1 DFQATT, CDR2 SNEGSKA (reference sequence). The DNA of the CDR3 is TGCAGTGCTAGTCGCAAGAACACTGAAGCTTTCTTT. Its translation: CSASRKNTEAFF.

This clonotype came up many times. The rearrangement uses TRBV20-1 and TRBJ2-7; 9 bases are a match to TRBD2. Trimming removed 3 bases from V and 4 bases from J; junction bases left unmatched: 13. Looked up from germline, CDR1 is DFQATT and CDR2 is SNEGSKA (reference sequence). This CDR3 spans 16 amino acids. The CDR3 is CSARTLGTSGRYEQYF. The CDR3 nucleotides are TGCAGTGCTAGGACGCTTGGCACTAGCGGGCGATACGAGCAGTACTTC.

CDR3 region: CASSQEGPSVDEQYF. In DNA form, the CDR3 reads TGTGCCAGCAGCCAAGAGGGTCCTAGTGTAGACGAGCAGTACTTC. The rearrangement uses TRBV3-1 and TRBJ2-7; D gene ambiguous. The CDR3 has 15 residues. Germline V gives CDR1 LGHDT, CDR2 YNNKEL (reference sequence). With 0 bases removed from V and 5 bases from J, the gap between germline ends came to 14 bases.

This clonotype was seen only a few times. V gene TRBV9 combines with J gene TRBJ2-7; a weak D match, TRBD2 (5 bases). The CDR3 length is 15 residues. With 4 bases removed from V and 0 bases from J, the gap between germline ends came to 14 bases. Germline V CDR1 and CDR2: SGDLS, YYNGEE. As DNA, the CDR3 is TGTGCCAGCAGCCCCCGAAGCGGTTACTCCTACGAGCAGTACTTC. This translates into CASSPRSGYSYEQYF.